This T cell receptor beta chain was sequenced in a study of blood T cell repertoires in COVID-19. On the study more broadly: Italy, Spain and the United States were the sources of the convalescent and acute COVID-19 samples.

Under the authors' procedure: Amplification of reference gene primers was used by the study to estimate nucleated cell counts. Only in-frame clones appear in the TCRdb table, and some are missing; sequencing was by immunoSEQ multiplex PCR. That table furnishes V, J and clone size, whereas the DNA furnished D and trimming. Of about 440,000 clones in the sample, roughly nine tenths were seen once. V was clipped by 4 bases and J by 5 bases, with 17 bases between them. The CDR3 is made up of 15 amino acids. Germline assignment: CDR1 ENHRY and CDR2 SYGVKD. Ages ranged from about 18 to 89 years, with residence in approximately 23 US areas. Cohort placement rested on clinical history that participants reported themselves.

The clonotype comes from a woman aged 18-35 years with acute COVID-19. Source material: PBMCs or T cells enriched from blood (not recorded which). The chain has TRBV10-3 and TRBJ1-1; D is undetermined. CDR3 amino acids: CAISALEGLRTEAFF. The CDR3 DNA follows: TGTGCCATCAGTGCATTGGAGGGATTGAGGACTGAAGCTTTCTTT.